The clone carrying this T cell receptor (beta chain) was detected only once. The CDR3 loop spans 17 amino acids. J was trimmed by 1 base and V by 10 bases; bases with no gene match: 11. Germline V gene lookup returns CDR1 LNHDA and CDR2 SQIVND (reference sequence). This specimen comes from a study of shared clonotypes between healthy human individuals. Measured with immunoSEQ multiplex PCR; TCRdb has only the in-frame clones, and not every one. The sample carries 550,000 to 850,000 clones, 72% recorded once. The chain is built from TRBV19 and TRBJ2-2; TRBD2 agrees at 11 bases. The receptor was derived from a woman aged 25 to 39 in good health. Sequencing input: memory CD4+ T cells sorted from blood. Documented subset: CD45RA-negative fraction. In DNA, the CDR3 is TGTGCCACATCTAGCGGGAGGCCGCTGGGGAACACCGGGGAGCTGTTTTTT. Translation: CATSSGRPLGNTGELFF.